This entry describes one TCR beta chain. Its target is not known. The CDR3 is made up of 16 amino acids. Per the germline V gene, CDR1 is KGHSH and CDR2 is LQKENI. Trimming removed 3 bases from V and 0 bases from J; junction bases left unmatched: 4. The data stem from a study of radiotherapy plus CTLA-4 blockade in lung cancer. Study-level results: After radiotherapy and ipilimumab, tumor-derived clones expanded in peripheral blood. It was early blood T cell clone dynamics, with interferon-beta, that reportedly best predicted response.

Repertoires were generated with immunoSEQ multiplex PCR, while TCRdb's copy carries only in-frame clones and drops some. The table shows under 110,000 clones, with under 90% occurring only once. Receiving focal radiation plus CTLA-4 blockade with ipilimumab were patients who had chemo-refractory metastatic non-small-cell lung cancer. The V and J genes are TRBV18 and TRBJ1-5; 8 bases line up with TRBD1. The TCR was taken from a human donor with non-small cell lung cancer that progressed on radiotherapy plus ipilimumab. Some clones in this sample may be carry-over from other donors' samples. Sequencing was performed on peripheral blood, taken from a patient treated with radiotherapy plus ipilimumab. CDR3 loop: CASSPGTGYSNQPQHF. Here the CDR3 DNA reads TGTGCCAGCTCACCCGGGACAGGCTATAGCAATCAGCCCCAGCATTTT.